These 14 T cell receptor beta chains originate from one sample sequenced in a study of memory CD4+ T cells and cytomegalovirus serostatus. Only in-frame clones appear in the TCRdb table, and some are missing; sequencing was by immunoSEQ multiplex PCR. The sample consists of about 52,000 clones, around four fifths of them appearing once. The sort gate was single viable CD3+CD4+CD8-CD45RO+ cells for memory CD4+ T cells. Sample: memory CD4+ T cells from blood. The receptors were sampled from an adult in good health and CMV-seropositive.

The gene calls are TRBV7-3 and TRBJ2-6; D not certain. CDR3 size: 14 residues. V gave up 4 bases and J gave up 2 bases, with 6 bases separating them. Germline assignment: CDR1 SGHTA and CDR2 FQGTGA. CDR3 protein: CASSSTAGANVLTF. CDR3 nucleotide sequence: TGTGCCAGCAGCTCCACGGCTGGGGCCAACGTCCTGACTTTC.

This chain uses TRBV19 with TRBJ2-4, with a weak D call TRBD1 (5 bases). V was pared by 1 base and J by 7 bases, with 20 bases between. CDR1 LNHDA and CDR2 SQIVND come from the germline V gene (reference sequence). The CDR3 totals 17 residues. This CDR3 is CASSIVGLGQGVNIQYF. CDR3 nucleotides: TGTGCCAGTAGTATAGTTGGCTTGGGGCAGGGTGTTAACATTCAGTACTTC.

This chain connects TRBV27 to TRBJ1-1; D remains ambiguous. Deletions cut 3 bases from V and 9 bases from J, with 14 bases between. Germline-derived CDR1 and CDR2 are MNHEY and SMNVEV (reference sequence). The CDR3 contains 13 residues. The CDR3: CASSFGVSGKAFF. The CDR3, as DNA: TGTGCCAGCAGTTTTGGGGTCAGCGGGAAAGCTTTCTTT.

The chain carries TRBV21-1 and TRBJ2-7. TRBV21-1 has pseudogene status. There are 16 residues in the CDR3. CDR3 nucleotides: TGTGCCAGCAGCAAAGACCCCGGGGGCAAGTCGAGGGAGCAGTACTTC. It is translated as CASSKDPGGKSREQYF.

The chain employs TRBV25-1 and TRBJ2-7; 9 nucleotides agree with TRBD1. CDR3 length: 15 amino acids. After removal of 1 base from V and 5 bases from J, the junction contained 6 bases not matched to a gene. Germline V gene data show CDR1 as MGHDK and CDR2 as SYGVNS. The CDR3, as DNA: TGTGCCAGCAGTGAATCCGGGACAGGGTACCACGAGCAGTACTTC. Amino acids: CASSESGTGYHEQYF.

As DNA, the CDR3 is TGTGCCAGCAGTCTCCCCGCGGGGCGTAGCTCCTACGAGCAGTACTTC. This gives the protein CASSLPAGRSSYEQYF. The V gene is TRBV28, the J gene TRBJ2-7, with D possibly TRBD2 on 6 matching bases. Germline V gene lookup returns CDR1 MDHEN and CDR2 SYDVKM. The CDR3 loop spans 16 amino acids. Trimming cost V 5 bases and J 0 bases, with 17 bases left between them.

The chain combines TRBV29-1 with TRBJ1-1; D is undetermined. V was clipped by 4 bases and J by 1 base, with 7 bases between them. CDR1 and CDR2 (germline): SQVTM, ANQGSEA. The CDR3 extends over 12 amino acids. CDR3 in DNA: TGCAGCGTTGTGCGAGGGAACACTGAAGCTTTCTTT. As protein: CSVVRGNTEAFF.

The J gene is TRBJ1-1, the V gene TRBV11-3, with 9 positions matching TRBD1. The CDR3 spans 17 residues. V shed 3 bases and J 5 bases; nucleotides not matched to a gene: 13. The germline V gene has CDR1 SGHNT and CDR2 YENEEA. The CDR3 sequence is CASSFPDRDRVDTEAFF. In DNA form, the CDR3 reads TGTGCCAGCAGCTTCCCGGATAGGGACAGGGTCGATACTGAAGCTTTCTTT.

This rearrangement joins TRBV9 to TRBJ2-2; D is unresolved. The germline V and J ends were trimmed by 5 bases and 1 base, with 6 bases remaining between them. There are 13 residues in the CDR3. Germline V gene lookup returns CDR1 SGDLS and CDR2 YYNGEE. The CDR3 region is CASRPLNTGELFF. The CDR3 nucleotides read TGTGCCAGCAGACCCTTGAACACCGGGGAGCTGTTTTTT.

The V call is TRBV5-4, the J call TRBJ2-1, with a tentative D call TRBD1 (6 bases). Germline V CDR1 and CDR2: SGHNT, YYREEE (reference sequence). Trimming removed 4 bases from V and 10 bases from J, with 12 bases in between. The CDR3 runs 12 residues. This CDR3 reads CASSARTAEQFF. In nucleotides, the CDR3 is TGTGCCAGCAGCGCTAGGACAGCGGAGCAGTTCTTC.

The genes are TRBV19 and TRBJ1-4; D gene uncertain. Trimming took 5 bases from V and 0 from J, leaving 13 bases between them. Germline V CDR1 and CDR2: LNHDA, SQIVND (reference sequence). The CDR3 runs 16 residues. CDR3 coding DNA: TGTGCCAGTAGTGCCGGTTACCTTGCAACTAATGAAAAACTGTTTTTT. This gives the protein CASSAGYLATNEKLFF.

V and J are TRBV5-4 and TRBJ2-6, with a weak D call TRBD2 (5 bases). The CDR3 totals 18 residues. Germline V CDR1 and CDR2: SGHNT, YYREEE (reference sequence). V lost 0 bases and J 0 bases, leaving 13 bases between the germline ends. The DNA for the CDR3 is TGTGCCAGCAGCTTGGCGGGAACCTTCGCCTCTGGGGCCAACGTCCTGACTTTC. Residues: CASSLAGTFASGANVLTF.

The chain employs TRBV28 and TRBJ2-3, with D uncertain. Trimming removed 3 bases from V and 8 bases from J, with 6 bases in between. There are 11 residues in the CDR3. Germline assignment: CDR1 MDHEN and CDR2 SYDVKM. DNA of the CDR3: TGTGCCAGCAGTTTGAGAGGTACGCAGTATTTT. This gives the protein CASSLRGTQYF.

V gene TRBV5-1 combines with J gene TRBJ2-3, with D unclear. The CDR3 is 13 amino acids. V lost 2 bases and J 1 base, leaving 5 bases between the germline ends. Germline lookup yields CDR1 SGHRS and CDR2 YFSETQ. The CDR3 DNA follows: TGCGCCAGCAGCTTTACAGGCACAGATACGCAGTATTTT. Its protein is CASSFTGTDTQYF.